This T cell receptor (beta chain) was sequenced during a study of breast tumors, draining lymph nodes, adjacent tissues. TCRdb processed the multiplex PCR reads anew with MiXCR; each CDR3 protein has one entry. The sample holds approximately 230,000 distinct CDR3 sequences; about 34% are singletons and the top ten take over 3.5%. Germline CDR1 is MNHNS and CDR2 is SASEGT. V lost 5 bases and J lost 3, with 8 bases in between. The length of the CDR3 is 13 residues. Samples came from axillary lymph nodes draining the breast cancer. The receptor was derived from a female donor with breast cancer. Some clones in this sample may be carry-over from other donors' samples. The sequenced sample consisted of axillary lymph node tissue. This chain joins TRBV6-1 and TRBJ2-1, with D hard to call. DNA of the CDR3: TGTGCCAGCAGTCATAATATCTACAATGAGCAGTTCTTC. Its protein is CASSHNIYNEQFF.